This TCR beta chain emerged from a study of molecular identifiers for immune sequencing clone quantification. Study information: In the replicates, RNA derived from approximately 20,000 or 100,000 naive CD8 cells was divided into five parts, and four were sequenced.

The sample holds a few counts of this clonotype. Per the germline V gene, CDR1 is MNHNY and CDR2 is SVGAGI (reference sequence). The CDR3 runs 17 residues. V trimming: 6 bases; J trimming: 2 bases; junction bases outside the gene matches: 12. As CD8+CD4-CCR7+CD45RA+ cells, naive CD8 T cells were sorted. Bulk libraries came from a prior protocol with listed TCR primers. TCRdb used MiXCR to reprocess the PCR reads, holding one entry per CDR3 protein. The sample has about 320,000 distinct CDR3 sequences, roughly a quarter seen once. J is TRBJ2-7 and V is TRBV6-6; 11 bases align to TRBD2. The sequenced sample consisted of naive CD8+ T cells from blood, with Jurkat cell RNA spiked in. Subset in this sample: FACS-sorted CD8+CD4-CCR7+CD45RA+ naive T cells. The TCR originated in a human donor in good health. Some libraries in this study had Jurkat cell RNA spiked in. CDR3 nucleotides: TGTGCCAGCAGCTACGGGGAACTAGCGGGGGTGACCTACGAGCAGTACTTC. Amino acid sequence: CASSYGELAGVTYEQYF.